This record concerns one TCR beta chain sequence. Its target is unknown. The study sampled blood at baseline, cycle 4 day 1, and cycle 7 day 1. The sample comes from a study of OX40 agonist ivuxolimab in advanced cancers. Findings and caveats of the study: Among the lowest peripheral clonal expansion occurred in 0.1-3.0 mg/kg partial responders.

Clones were read by immunoSEQ multiplex PCR, and TCRdb kept only the in-frame ones, dropping some. The table lists roughly 32,000 clones, more than 70% of them singletons, with 22% in the top ten. The material sequenced was CD4+ or CD8+ T cells sorted from blood, taken in a trial of the OX40 agonist ivuxolimab. The receptor's source is an adult with an advanced solid tumor such as melanoma, head and neck, liver or kidney cancer.

CDR3 sequence: CASSARREPHDGYTF. In DNA form, the CDR3 reads TGTGCCAGCTCGGCCCGCCGGGAACCCCACGATGGCTACACCTTC. The V call is TRBV7-9, the J call TRBJ1-2, with D unresolved. Trimming cost V 8 bases and J 6 bases, with 22 bases left between them. The CDR3 length is 15 residues. Per the germline V gene, CDR1 is SEHNR and CDR2 is FQNEAQ (reference sequence).